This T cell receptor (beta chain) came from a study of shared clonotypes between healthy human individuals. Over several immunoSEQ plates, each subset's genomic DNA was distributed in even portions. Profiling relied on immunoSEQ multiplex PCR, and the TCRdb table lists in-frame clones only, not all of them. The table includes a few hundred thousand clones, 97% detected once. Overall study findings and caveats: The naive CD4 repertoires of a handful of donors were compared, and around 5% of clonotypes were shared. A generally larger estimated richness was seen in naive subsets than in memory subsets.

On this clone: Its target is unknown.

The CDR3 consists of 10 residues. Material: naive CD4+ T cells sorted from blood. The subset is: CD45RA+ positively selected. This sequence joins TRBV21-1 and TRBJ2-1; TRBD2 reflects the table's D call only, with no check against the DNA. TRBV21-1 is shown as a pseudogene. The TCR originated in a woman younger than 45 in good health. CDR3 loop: CASKPYEQFF. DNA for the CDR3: TGTGCCAGCAAGCCGTATGAGCAGTTCTTC.